This is a list of T cell receptor beta chains from one sample in a study of control samples from healthy donors and cancer patients. Sequencing was performed with immunoSEQ multiplex PCR; in TCRdb, only in-frame clones are kept and a portion is missing. This sample carries about 110,000 clones, about nine tenths of them seen once, and the ten largest clones take more than 3.5%. Sequencing used blood. These receptor sequences come from a human donor in good health. The donor label of this sample is uncertain. CDR3s include the opening cysteine and the closing phenylalanine or tryptophan. A D gene is named only where the DNA matches it firmly. Clone size is not always given. Where it is, it says once, few, many or a class for expanded clones.

v_gene	d_gene	abundance	j_gene	CDR3aa	CDR3nt
TRBV28	NA	NA	TRBJ1-2	CASSFRQEYGYTF	TGTGCCAGCAGTTTCCGGCAGGAATATGGCTACACCTTC
TRBV19	NA	once	TRBJ2-1	CASSKTPYNEQFF	TGTGCCAGTAGTAAAACACCTTACAATGAGCAGTTCTTC
TRBV4-1	NA	NA	TRBJ2-7	CASSQDPGRANSYEQYF	TGCGCCAGCAGCCAAGATCCCGGCAGAGCAAATTCCTACGAGCAGTACTTC
TRBV29-1	NA	NA	TRBJ2-3	CSVESFASPQRDTQYF	TGCAGCGTTGAATCGTTCGCTAGTCCCCAGAGAGATACGCAGTATTTT
TRBV29-1	TRBD2	NA	TRBJ2-2	CSAGTSGGIGELFF	TGCAGCGCCGGGACTAGCGGGGGGATCGGGGAGCTGTTTTTT
TRBV29-1	TRBD1	NA	TRBJ2-3	CSVEVRDRDTLTDTQYF	TGCAGCGTTGAAGTCCGGGACAGGGACACCCTCACAGATACGCAGTATTTT
TRBV6-1	NA	NA	TRBJ1-4	CASSEQTTNEKLFF	TGTGCCAGCAGTGAACAAACAACTAATGAAAAACTGTTTTTT
TRBV7-9	NA	NA	TRBJ2-5	CASSLLGWDQETQYF	TGTGCCAGCAGCTTATTAGGGTGGGACCAAGAGACCCAGTACTTC
TRBV7-9	TRBD1	few	TRBJ1-6	CASSRTGQASSYNSPLHF	TGTGCCAGCAGCCGGACCGGACAGGCGAGCTCCTATAATTCACCCCTCCACTTT
TRBV19	NA	NA	TRBJ1-4	CASSSDRRATNEKLFF	TGTGCCAGTAGTTCCGACAGGAGGGCAACTAATGAAAAACTGTTTTTT
TRBV7-2	NA	NA	TRBJ2-1	CASSLGGGGNEQFF	TGTGCCAGCAGCCTCGGGGGAGGGGGCAATGAGCAGTTCTTC
TRBV4-1	NA	few	TRBJ2-7	CASSPQGSYEQYF	TGCGCCAGCAGCCCACAGGGCTCCTACGAGCAGTACTTC
TRBV7-7	NA	NA	TRBJ2-5	CASSTGLYFQETQYF	TGTGCCAGCAGCACCGGGCTATACTTCCAAGAGACCCAGTACTTC
TRBV13	TRBD2	once	TRBJ2-1	CASSLFSGGANEQFF	TGTGCCAGCAGCTTGTTTAGCGGGGGGGCCAATGAGCAGTTCTTC
TRBV10-2	TRBD1	NA	TRBJ1-6	CASSEVAGPGGNSPLHF	TGCGCCAGCAGTGAGGTTGCAGGGCCAGGGGGGAATTCACCCCTCCACTTT
TRBV6-5	NA	once	TRBJ2-1	CASKNSRVPYNEQFF	TGTGCCAGCAAAAATAGTAGGGTCCCCTACAATGAGCAGTTCTTC
TRBV14	NA	NA	TRBJ1-4	CASSQVREKLFF	TGTGCCAGCAGCCAAGTGAGGGAAAAACTGTTTTTT
TRBV6-5	TRBD1	NA	TRBJ1-1	CASYRGQGWTEAFF	TGTGCCAGTTACAGGGGTCAAGGATGGACTGAAGCTTTCTTT
TRBV15	NA	NA	TRBJ2-3	CATSPRGGTDTQYF	TGTGCCACCAGCCCCCGCGGGGGCACAGATACGCAGTATTTT
TRBV2	NA	NA	TRBJ2-7	CASNFRGSAYEQYF	TGTGCCAGCAATTTCAGGGGAAGTGCCTACGAGCAGTACTTC
TRBV5-8	NA	NA	TRBJ2-3	CASSWGALTTDTQYF	TGTGCCAGCAGCTGGGGGGCGCTAACCACAGATACGCAGTATTTT
TRBV30	TRBD1	NA	TRBJ1-5	CAWSADRDSNQPQHF	TGTGCCTGGAGCGCAGACAGGGATAGCAATCAGCCCCAGCATTTT
TRBV28	NA	once	TRBJ1-6	CASSLLGLYSPLHF	TGTGCCAGCAGTTTACTAGGGTTATATTCACCCCTCCACTTT
TRBV5-5	NA	NA	TRBJ1-1	CASSLVWAGTSPEAFF	TGTGCCAGCAGCTTGGTTTGGGCCGGGACCTCGCCTGAAGCTTTCTTT
TRBV19	NA	NA	TRBJ1-6	CASSIRSNSPLHF	TGTGCCAGTAGTATCCGGAGTAATTCACCCCTCCACTTT
TRBV10-3	NA	NA	TRBJ1-3	CAISESRGQGNTIYF	TGTGCCATCAGTGAGTCAAGAGGGCAAGGAAACACCATATATTTT
TRBV18	NA	NA	TRBJ1-1	CASSPGIRPNTEAFF	TGTGCCAGCTCACCGGGCATACGACCGAACACTGAAGCTTTCTTT
TRBV3-1/TRBV3-2	NA	NA	TRBJ2-3	CASSHRQASTDTQYF	TGTGCCAGCAGCCATAGGCAGGCAAGCACAGATACGCAGTATTTT